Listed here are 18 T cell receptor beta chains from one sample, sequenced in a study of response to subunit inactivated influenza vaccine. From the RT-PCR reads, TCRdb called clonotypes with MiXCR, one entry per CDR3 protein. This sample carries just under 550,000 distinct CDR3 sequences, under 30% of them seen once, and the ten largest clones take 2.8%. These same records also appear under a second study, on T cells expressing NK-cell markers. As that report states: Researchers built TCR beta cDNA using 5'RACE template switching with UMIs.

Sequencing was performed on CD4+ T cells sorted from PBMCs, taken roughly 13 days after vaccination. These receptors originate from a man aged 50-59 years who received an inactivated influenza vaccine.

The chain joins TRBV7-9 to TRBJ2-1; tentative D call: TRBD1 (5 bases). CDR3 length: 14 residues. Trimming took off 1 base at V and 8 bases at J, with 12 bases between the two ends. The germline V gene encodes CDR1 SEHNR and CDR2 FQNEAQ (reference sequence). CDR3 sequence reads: CASSLVGLKDEQFF. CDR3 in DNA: TGTGCCAGCAGCTTAGTGGGGCTTAAAGATGAGCAGTTCTTC.

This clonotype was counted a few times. This chain's CDR3 is CASRLGTTYEQYF. CDR3 DNA sequence: TGTGCCAGCAGGTTGGGGACCACCTACGAGCAGTACTTC. This chain joins TRBV12-3 or TRBV12-4 and TRBJ2-7; D possibly matches TRBD1 or TRBD2 (5 bases each). CDR3 length: 13 residues. The V end lost 6 bases, the J end lost 2 bases, and 11 bases lay between the germline ends.

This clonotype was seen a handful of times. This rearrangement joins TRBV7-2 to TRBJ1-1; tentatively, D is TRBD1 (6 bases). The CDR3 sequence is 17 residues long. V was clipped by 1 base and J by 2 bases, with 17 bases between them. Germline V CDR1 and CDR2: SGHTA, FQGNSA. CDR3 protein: CASSLVPLTGPNTEAFF. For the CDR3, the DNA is TGTGCCAGCAGCTTAGTACCCCTAACAGGGCCTAACACTGAAGCTTTCTTT.

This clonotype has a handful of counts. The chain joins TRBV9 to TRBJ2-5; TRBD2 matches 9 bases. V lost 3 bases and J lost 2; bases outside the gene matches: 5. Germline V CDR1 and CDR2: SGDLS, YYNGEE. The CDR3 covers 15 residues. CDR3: CASSAMSGRQETQYF. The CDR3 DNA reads TGTGCCAGCAGCGCCATGAGCGGGAGGCAAGAGACCCAGTACTTC.

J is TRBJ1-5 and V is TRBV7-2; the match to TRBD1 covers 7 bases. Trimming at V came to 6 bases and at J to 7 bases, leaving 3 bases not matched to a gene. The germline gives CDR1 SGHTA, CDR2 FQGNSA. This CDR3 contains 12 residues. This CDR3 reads CASSRQGQPQHF. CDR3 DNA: TGTGCCAGCAGTCGACAGGGCCAGCCCCAGCATTTT.

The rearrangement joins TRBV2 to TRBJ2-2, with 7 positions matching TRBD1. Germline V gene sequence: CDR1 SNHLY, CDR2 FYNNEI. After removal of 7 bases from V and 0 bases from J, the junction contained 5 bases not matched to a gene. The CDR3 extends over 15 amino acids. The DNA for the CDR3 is TGTGCCAGCAAGAAAGACAGGGCGAACACCGGGGAGCTGTTTTTT. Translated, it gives CASKKDRANTGELFF.

The CDR3 DNA reads TGTGCCAGCAGCCAAGATAGGACAGGGGGGAACACTGAAGCTTTCTTT. This translates into CASSQDRTGGNTEAFF. This chain joins TRBV3-1 and TRBJ1-1, with 10 bases aligning to TRBD1. CDR3 length: 16 amino acids. Germline V gene data show CDR1 as LGHDT and CDR2 as YNNKEL (reference sequence). Losses at the gene ends were 0 bases for V and 1 base for J; bases not matched to a gene: 2.

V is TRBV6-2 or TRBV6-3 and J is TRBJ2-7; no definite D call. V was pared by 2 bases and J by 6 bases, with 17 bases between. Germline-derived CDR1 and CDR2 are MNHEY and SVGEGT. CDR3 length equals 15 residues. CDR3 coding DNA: TGTGCCAGCAGTTACGAGTCCGGGCGATCGGTCGAGCAGTACTTC. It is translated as CASSYESGRSVEQYF.

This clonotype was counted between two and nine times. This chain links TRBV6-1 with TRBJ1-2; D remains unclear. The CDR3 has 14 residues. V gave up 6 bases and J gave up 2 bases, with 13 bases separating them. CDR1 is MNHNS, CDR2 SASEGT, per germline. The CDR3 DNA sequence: TGTGCCAGCAGGGAATCTGCACAGAACTATGGCTACACCTTC. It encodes CASRESAQNYGYTF.

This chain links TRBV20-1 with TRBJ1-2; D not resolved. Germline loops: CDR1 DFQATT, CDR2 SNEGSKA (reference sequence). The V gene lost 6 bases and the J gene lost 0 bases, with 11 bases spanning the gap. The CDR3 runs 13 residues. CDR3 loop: CSARAVANYGYTF. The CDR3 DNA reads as TGCAGTGCGAGGGCCGTAGCTAACTATGGCTACACCTTC.

CDR3 sequence reads: CASSLGSGRGSEQFF. The CDR3 DNA follows: TGTGCCAGCAGCTTAGGGAGCGGGAGGGGCAGTGAGCAGTTCTTC. V gene TRBV7-9 combines with J gene TRBJ2-1; 10 nucleotides match TRBD2. The V gene's germline CDR1 is SEHNR and CDR2 FQNEAQ (reference sequence). This CDR3 region has 15 residues. Trimming cost V 1 base and J 9 bases; bases outside gene matches: 6.

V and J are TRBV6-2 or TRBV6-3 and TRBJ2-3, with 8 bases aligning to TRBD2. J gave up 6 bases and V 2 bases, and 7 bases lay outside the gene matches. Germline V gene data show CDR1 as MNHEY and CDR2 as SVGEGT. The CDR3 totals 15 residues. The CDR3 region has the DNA TGTGCCAGCAGTTACACCGGGACTAGAGGGGATACGCAGTATTTT. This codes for CASSYTGTRGDTQYF.

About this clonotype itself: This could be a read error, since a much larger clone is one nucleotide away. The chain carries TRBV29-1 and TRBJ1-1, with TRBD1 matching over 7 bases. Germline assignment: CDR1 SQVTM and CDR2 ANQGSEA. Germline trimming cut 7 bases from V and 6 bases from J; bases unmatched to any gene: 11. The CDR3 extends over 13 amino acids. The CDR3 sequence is CSGTGTANAEAFF. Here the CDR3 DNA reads TGCAGCGGTACCGGGACAGCCAACGCTGAAGCTTTCTTT.

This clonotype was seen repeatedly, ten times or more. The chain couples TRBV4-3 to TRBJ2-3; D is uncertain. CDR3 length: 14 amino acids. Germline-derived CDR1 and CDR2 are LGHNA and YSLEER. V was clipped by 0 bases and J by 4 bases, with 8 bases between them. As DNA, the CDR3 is TGCGCCAGCAGCCAAGATACCCTCTCAGATACGCAGTATTTT. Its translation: CASSQDTLSDTQYF.

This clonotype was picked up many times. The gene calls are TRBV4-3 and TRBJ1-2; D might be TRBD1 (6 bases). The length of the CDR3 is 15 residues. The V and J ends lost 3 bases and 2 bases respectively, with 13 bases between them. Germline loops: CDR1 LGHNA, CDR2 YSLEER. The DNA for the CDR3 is TGCGCCAGCAGCCAGTCCACAGGGCCCAACTATGGCTACACCTTC. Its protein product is CASSQSTGPNYGYTF.

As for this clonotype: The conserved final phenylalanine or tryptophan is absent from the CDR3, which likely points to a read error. The CDR3 bases are TGTGCCAGCAGTTACTCGCCTAGTATCGACGAGCAGTACCTC. Protein: CASSYSPSIDEQYL. This chain uses TRBV6-5 with TRBJ2-7; no clear D. Germline-derived CDR1 and CDR2 are MNHEY and SVGAGI. V was shortened by 0 bases and J by 5 bases, with 11 bases between the two germline ends. This CDR3 has 14 amino acids.

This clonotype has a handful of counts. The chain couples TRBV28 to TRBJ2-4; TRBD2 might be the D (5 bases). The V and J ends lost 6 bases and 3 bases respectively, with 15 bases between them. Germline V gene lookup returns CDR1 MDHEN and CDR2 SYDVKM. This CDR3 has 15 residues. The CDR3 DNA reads TGTGCCAGCAGCCCCCAGCGGTGGGACAAAAACATTCAGTACTTC. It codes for CASSPQRWDKNIQYF.

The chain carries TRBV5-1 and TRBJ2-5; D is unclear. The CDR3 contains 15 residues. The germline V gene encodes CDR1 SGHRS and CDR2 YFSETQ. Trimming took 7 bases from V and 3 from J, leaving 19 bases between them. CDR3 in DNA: TGCGCCAGCGAGCCCATGGGATCAGAAAAAGAGACCCAGTACTTC. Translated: CASEPMGSEKETQYF.